The 5 T cell receptor beta chains reported below all come from one sample, sequenced in a study of a mutant IDH1 vaccine in newly diagnosed glioma. Sequenced by immunoSEQ multiplex PCR; TCRdb stores in-frame clones only, minus some. The table has tens of thousands of clones, around 78% seen once; the top ten hold over 4.5%. Their antigens are not known. Time point meaning: week 5, during vaccination. A 20-mer mutant IDH1 peptide at 300 ug was injected subcutaneously with topical imiquimod. The source material was PBMCs, sampled from a glioma patient whose treatment included an IDH1 peptide vaccine. The receptors shown here come from a man aged 35 to 55 with glioma.

The V and J genes are TRBV29-1 and TRBJ2-5; D remains unclear. CDR3 length equals 11 residues. V lost 6 bases and J 1 base, leaving 6 bases between the germline ends. The germline V gene encodes CDR1 SQVTM and CDR2 ANQGSEA. The CDR3 here is CSVVPQETQYF. The CDR3 nucleotides are TGCAGCGTGGTTCCCCAAGAGACCCAGTACTTC.

The chain combines TRBV2 with TRBJ2-1, with 8 positions matching TRBD2. With V trimmed by 1 base and J by 2 bases, 1 base remained unmatched. The CDR3 runs 15 residues. Germline lookup yields CDR1 SNHLY and CDR2 FYNNEI. This chain's CDR3 is CASSEGGGPYNEQFF. The CDR3 region has the DNA TGTGCCAGCAGTGAAGGCGGGGGGCCCTACAATGAGCAGTTCTTC.

The chain uses TRBV6-6 and TRBJ2-7, with TRBD2 matching 8 bases. The CDR3 loop spans 14 amino acids. CDR1 is MNHNY, CDR2 SVGAGI, per germline (reference sequence). V dropped 2 bases and J dropped 3; count of bases not matched to a gene: 3. The CDR3 sequence is CASSYPGRDYEQYF. CDR3 nucleotide sequence: TGTGCCAGCAGTTACCCCGGGAGGGACTACGAGCAGTACTTC.

The rearrangement uses TRBV4-1 and TRBJ1-3, with a weak D call TRBD1 (6 bases). With 9 bases removed from V and 4 bases from J, the gap between germline ends came to 16 bases. In germline, CDR1 is MGHRA, CDR2 YSYEKL. The CDR3 runs to 14 residues. CDR3 sequence: CASTRGQSGNTIYF. The CDR3 region has the DNA TGCGCCAGTACGCGGGGACAATCCGGAAACACCATATATTTT.

CDR3 in amino acids: CASEGGNTGELFF. The CDR3 coding sequence is TGTGCCAGCGAGGGGGGGAACACCGGGGAGCTGTTTTTT. V gene TRBV2 combines with J gene TRBJ2-2; either TRBD1 or TRBD2 may supply D (6 bases each). This CDR3 comprises 13 residues. V dropped 8 bases and J dropped 1 base, with 8 bases sitting between them. Germline CDR1 SNHLY, CDR2 FYNNEI.